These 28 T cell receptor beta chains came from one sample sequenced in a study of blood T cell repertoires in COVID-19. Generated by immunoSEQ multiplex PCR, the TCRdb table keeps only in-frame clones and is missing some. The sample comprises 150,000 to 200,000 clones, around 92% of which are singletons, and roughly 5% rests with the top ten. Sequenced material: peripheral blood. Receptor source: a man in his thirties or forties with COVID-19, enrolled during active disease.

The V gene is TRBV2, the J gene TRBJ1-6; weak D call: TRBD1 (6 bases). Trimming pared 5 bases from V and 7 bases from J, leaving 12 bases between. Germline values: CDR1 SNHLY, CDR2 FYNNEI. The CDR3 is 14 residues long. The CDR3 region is CASSPTGWNSPLHF. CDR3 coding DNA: TGTGCCAGCAGTCCTACAGGGTGGAATTCACCCCTCCACTTT.

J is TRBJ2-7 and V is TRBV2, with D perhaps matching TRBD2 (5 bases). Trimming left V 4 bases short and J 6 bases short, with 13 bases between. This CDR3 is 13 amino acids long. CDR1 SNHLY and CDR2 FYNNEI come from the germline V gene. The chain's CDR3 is CASSAQLASEQYF. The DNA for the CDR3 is TGTGCCAGCAGTGCCCAGCTAGCATCCGAGCAGTACTTC.

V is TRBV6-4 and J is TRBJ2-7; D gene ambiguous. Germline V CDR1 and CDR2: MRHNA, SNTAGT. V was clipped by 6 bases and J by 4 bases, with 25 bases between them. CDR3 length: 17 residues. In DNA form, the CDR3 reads TGTGCCAGCAGCTGCCGCTCCCTTAGGCGGTACTCGTACGAGCAGTACTTC. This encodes CASSCRSLRRYSYEQYF.

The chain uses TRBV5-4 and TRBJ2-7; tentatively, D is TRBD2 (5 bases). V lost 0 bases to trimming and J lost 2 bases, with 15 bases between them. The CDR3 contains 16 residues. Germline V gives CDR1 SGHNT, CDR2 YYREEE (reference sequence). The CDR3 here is CASSLERAGQTYEQYF. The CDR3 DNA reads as TGTGCCAGCAGCTTGGAGAGGGCAGGTCAAACCTACGAGCAGTACTTC. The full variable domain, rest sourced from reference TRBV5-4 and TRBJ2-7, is ETGVTQSPTHLIKTRGQQVTLRCSSQSGHNTVSWYQQALGQGPQFIFQYYREEENGRGNFPPRFSGLQFPNYSSELNVNALELDDSALYLCASSLERAGQTYEQYFGPGTRLTVT.

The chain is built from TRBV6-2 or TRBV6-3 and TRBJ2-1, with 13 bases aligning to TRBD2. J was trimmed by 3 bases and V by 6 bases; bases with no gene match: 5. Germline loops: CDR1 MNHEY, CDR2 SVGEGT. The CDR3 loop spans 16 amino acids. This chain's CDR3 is CASSTGTSGNYNEQFF. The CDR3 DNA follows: TGTGCCAGCAGCACCGGGACTAGCGGGAACTACAATGAGCAGTTCTTC.

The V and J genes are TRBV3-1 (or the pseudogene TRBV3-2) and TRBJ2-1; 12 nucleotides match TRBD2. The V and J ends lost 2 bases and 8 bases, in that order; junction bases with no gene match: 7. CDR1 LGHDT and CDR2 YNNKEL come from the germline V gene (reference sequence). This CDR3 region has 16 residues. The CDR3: CASSQSQLAGGHEQFF. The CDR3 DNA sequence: TGTGCCAGCAGCCAAAGTCAACTAGCGGGAGGCCATGAGCAGTTCTTC.

The CDR3 reads CASSFDSDIYGYTF. As DNA, the CDR3 is TGTGCCAGCAGCTTCGACAGCGACATCTATGGCTACACCTTC. This rearrangement joins TRBV7-2 to TRBJ1-2; D may be TRBD1 (5 bases). Trimming pared 3 bases from V and 4 bases from J, leaving 12 bases between. This CDR3 spans 14 amino acids. Germline CDR1 is SGHTA and CDR2 is FQGNSA.

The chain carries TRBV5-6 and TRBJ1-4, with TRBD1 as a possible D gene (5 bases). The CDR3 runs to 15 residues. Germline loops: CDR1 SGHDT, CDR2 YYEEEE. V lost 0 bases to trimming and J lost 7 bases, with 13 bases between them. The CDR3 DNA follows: TGTGCCAGCAGCTTGGTATCCGGGGGGATTGAAAAACTGTTTTTT. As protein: CASSLVSGGIEKLFF. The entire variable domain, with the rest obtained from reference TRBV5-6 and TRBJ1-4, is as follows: DAGVTQSPTHLIKTRGQQVTLRCSPKSGHDTVSWYQQALGQGPQFIFQYYEEEERQRGNFPDRFSGHQFPNYSSELNVNALLLGDSALYLCASSLVSGGIEKLFFGSGTQLSVL.

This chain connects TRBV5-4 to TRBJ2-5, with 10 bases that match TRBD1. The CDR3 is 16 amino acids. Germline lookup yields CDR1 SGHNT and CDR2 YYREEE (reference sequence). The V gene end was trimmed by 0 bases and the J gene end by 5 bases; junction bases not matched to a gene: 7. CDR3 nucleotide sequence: TGTGCCAGCAGCTTGGGTGGGACAGGGGTTGTGGAGACCCAGTACTTC. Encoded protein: CASSLGGTGVVETQYF.

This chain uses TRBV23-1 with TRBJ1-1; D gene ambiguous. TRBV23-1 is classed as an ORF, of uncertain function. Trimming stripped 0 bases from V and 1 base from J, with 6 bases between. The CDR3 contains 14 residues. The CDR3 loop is CASSQSSRNTEAFF. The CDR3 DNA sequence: TGCGCCAGCAGTCAATCGAGCCGGAACACTGAAGCTTTCTTT.

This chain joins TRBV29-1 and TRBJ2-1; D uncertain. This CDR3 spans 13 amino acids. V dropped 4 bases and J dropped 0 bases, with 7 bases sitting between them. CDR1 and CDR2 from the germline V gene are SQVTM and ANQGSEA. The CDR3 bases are TGCAGCGTTGCGCGGAGCTCCTACAATGAGCAGTTCTTC. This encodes CSVARSSYNEQFF.

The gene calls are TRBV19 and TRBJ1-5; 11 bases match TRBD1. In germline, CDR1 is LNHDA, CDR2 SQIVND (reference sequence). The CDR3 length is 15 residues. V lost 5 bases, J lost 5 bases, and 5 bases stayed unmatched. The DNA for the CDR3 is TGTGCCAGTAGTCCAACGGACAGGGGGCATCAGCCCCAGCATTTT. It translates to CASSPTDRGHQPQHF.

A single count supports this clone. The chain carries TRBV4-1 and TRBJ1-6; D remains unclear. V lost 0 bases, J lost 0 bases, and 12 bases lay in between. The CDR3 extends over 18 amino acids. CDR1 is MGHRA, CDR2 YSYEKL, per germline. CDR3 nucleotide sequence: TGCGCCAGCAGCCAAGAAAATTTGGGGAGCTCCTATAATTCACCCCTCCACTTT. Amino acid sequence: CASSQENLGSSYNSPLHF.

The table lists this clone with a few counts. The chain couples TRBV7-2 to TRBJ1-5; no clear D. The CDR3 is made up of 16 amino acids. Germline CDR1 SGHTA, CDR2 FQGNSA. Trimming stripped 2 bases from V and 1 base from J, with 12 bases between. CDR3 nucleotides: TGTGCCAGCAGCTTATTTCGCGGAGGCAGCAATCAGCCCCAGCATTTT. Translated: CASSLFRGGSNQPQHF.

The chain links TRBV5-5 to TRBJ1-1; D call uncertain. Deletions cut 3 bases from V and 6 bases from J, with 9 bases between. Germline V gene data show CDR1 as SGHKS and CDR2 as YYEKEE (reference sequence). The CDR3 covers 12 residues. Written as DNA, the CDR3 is TGTGCCAGCAGCTCACTTCGTTCTGAAGCTTTCTTT. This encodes CASSSLRSEAFF. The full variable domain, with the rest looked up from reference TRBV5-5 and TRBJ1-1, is DAGVTQSPTHLIKTRGQQVTLRCSPISGHKSVSWYQQVLGQGPQFIFQYYEKEERGRGNFPDRFSARQFPNYSSELNVNALLLGDSALYLCASSSLRSEAFFGQGTRLTVV.

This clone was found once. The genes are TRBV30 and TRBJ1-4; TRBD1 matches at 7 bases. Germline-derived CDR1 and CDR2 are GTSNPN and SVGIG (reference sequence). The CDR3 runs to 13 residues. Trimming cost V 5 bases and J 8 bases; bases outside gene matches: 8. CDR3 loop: CAWLRGLGEKLFF. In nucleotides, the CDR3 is TGTGCCTGGCTTAGGGGGCTCGGCGAAAAACTGTTTTTT. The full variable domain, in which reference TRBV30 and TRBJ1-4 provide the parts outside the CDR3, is SQTIHQWPATLVQPVGSPLSLECTVEGTSNPNLYWYRQAAGRGLQLLFYSVGIGQISSEVPQNLSASRPQDRQFILSSKKLLLSDSGFYLCAWLRGLGEKLFFGSGTQLSVL.

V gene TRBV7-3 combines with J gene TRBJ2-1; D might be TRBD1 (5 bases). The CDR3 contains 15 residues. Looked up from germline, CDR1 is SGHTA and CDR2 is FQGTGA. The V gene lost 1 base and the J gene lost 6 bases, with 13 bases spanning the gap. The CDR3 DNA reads TGTGCCAGCAGCTTAATAGGGGCTGCAGCCAATGAGCAGTTCTTC. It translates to CASSLIGAAANEQFF.

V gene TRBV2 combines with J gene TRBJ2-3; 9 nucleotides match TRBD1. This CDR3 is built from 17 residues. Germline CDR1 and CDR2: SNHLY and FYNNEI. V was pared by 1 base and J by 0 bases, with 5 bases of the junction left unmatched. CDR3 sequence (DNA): TGTGCCAGCAGTGAAGGACAGGGACAGGGAAGCACAGATACGCAGTATTTT. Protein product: CASSEGQGQGSTDTQYF.

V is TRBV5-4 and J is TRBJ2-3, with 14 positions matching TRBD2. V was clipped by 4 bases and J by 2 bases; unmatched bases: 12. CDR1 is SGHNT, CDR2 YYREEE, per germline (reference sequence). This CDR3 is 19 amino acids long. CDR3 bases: TGTGCCAGCAGCCCGGGACTAGCGGGAGTTTTTTTGGCCACAGATACGCAGTATTTT. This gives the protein CASSPGLAGVFLATDTQYF. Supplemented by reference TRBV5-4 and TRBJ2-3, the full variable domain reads ETGVTQSPTHLIKTRGQQVTLRCSSQSGHNTVSWYQQALGQGPQFIFQYYREEENGRGNFPPRFSGLQFPNYSSELNVNALELDDSALYLCASSPGLAGVFLATDTQYFGPGTRLTVL.

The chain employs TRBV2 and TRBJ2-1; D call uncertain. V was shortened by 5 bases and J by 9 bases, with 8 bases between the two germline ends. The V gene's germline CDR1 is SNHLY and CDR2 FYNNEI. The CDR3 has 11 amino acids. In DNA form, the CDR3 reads TGTGCCAGCAGTCGCGTCGGTGAGCAGTTCTTC. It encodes CASSRVGEQFF.

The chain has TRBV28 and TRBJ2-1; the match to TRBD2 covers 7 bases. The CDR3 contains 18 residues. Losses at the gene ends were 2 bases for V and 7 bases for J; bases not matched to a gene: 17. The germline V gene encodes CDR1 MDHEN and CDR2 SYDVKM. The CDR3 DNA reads TGTGCCAGCAGTTTAGTTAGGGACCTATTAGCGGGCAAGAATGAGCAGTTCTTC. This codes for CASSLVRDLLAGKNEQFF.

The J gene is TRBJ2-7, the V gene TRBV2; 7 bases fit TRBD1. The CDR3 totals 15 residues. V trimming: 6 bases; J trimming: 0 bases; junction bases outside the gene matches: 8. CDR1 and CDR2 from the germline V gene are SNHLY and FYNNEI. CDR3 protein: CASRETGLTSYEQYF. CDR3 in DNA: TGTGCCAGCAGGGAGACAGGGCTTACCTCCTACGAGCAGTACTTC.

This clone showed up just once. This CDR3 reads CASSEAGRSTDTQYF. DNA for the CDR3: TGTGCCAGCAGTGAGGCGGGAAGAAGCACAGATACGCAGTATTTT. This chain uses TRBV25-1 with TRBJ2-3; D may be TRBD2 (6 bases). V lost 3 bases and J lost 0, with 10 bases in between. The CDR3 contains 15 residues. CDR1 and CDR2 (germline): MGHDK, SYGVNS.

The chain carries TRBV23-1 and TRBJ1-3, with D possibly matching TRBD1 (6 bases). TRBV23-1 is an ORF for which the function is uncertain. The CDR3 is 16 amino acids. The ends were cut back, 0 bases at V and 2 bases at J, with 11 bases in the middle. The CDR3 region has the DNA TGCGCCAGCAGTCAATCACGGGGGGCCGCTGGAAACACCATATATTTT. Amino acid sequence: CASSQSRGAAGNTIYF.

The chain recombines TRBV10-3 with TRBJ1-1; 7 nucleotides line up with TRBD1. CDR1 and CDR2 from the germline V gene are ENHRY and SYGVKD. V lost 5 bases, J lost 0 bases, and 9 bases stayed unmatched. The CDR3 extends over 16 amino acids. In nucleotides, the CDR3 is TGTGCCATCAGTCCCCGGACAGGAGCTTTGAACACTGAAGCTTTCTTT. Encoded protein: CAISPRTGALNTEAFF.

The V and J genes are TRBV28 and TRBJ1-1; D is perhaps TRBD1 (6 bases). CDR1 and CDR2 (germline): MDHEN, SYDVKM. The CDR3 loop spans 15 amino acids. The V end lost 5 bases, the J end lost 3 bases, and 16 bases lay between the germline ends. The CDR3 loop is CASSKQGAWYTEAFF. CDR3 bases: TGTGCCAGCAGTAAACAGGGAGCCTGGTACACTGAAGCTTTCTTT.

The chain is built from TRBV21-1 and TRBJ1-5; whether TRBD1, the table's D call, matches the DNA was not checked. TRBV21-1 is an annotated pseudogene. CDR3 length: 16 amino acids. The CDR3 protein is CASREEQGGSGQPQHF. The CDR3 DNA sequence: TGTGCCAGCAGAGAAGAACAGGGGGGGAGCGGGCAGCCCCAGCATTTT.

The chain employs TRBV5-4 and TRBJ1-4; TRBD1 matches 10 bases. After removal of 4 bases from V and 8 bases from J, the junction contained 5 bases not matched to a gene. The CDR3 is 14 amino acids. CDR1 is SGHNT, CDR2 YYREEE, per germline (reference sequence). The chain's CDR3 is CASSAGTGAEKLFF. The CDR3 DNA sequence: TGTGCCAGCAGCGCCGGGACAGGGGCGGAAAAACTGTTTTTT. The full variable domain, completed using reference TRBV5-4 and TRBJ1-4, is ETGVTQSPTHLIKTRGQQVTLRCSSQSGHNTVSWYQQALGQGPQFIFQYYREEENGRGNFPPRFSGLQFPNYSSELNVNALELDDSALYLCASSAGTGAEKLFFGSGTQLSVL.